These T cell receptor beta chains were read from a single sample in a study of control samples from healthy donors and cancer patients. Some clones are missing from TCRdb's copy, which holds only in-frame ones; the method was immunoSEQ multiplex PCR. This table has about 94,000 clones, roughly nine tenths appearing once. Sequenced material: blood. The receptors were sampled from a woman aged 45 to 65 in good health. Each CDR3 is given with its conserved first and last residue. D genes are given only for firm matches.

cdr3_nt cdr3_aa j_call v_call d_call
TGTGCCAGCTCACCAACGCAGGGCATTAGTTCCGGGGAGCTGTTTTTT CASSPTQGISSGELFF TRBJ2-2 TRBV18 NA
TGTGCCAGCAGCCAGGGGGGTTCGATGAACACTGAAGCTTTCTTT CASSQGGSMNTEAFF TRBJ1-1 TRBV28 TRBD1
TGTGCCAGTAGCTCTAGCGGGACAGGGAGGGAAAAACTGTTTTTT CASSSSGTGREKLFF TRBJ1-4 TRBV19 TRBD1
TGTGCCAGCAGTTCCATTGGGCAGACCCAGTACTTC CASSSIGQTQYF TRBJ2-5 TRBV6-2/TRBV6-3 NA
TGTGCCAGCAGCCGGGACAGGGGGGGGGAAAAACTGTTTTTT CASSRDRGGEKLFF TRBJ1-4 TRBV6-5 TRBD1
TGTGCCAGCAGCTCGGGACAGTCTTTTTCACCCCTCCACTTT CASSSGQSFSPLHF TRBJ1-6 TRBV5-6 TRBD1
TGTGCCAGTAGTATTGGGCAGGGGGCGCAGATTCACAATGAGCAGTTCTTC CASSIGQGAQIHNEQFF TRBJ2-1 TRBV19 TRBD1
TGTGCCAGCAGCTCTGACAGATCTAATCAGCCCCAGCATTTT CASSSDRSNQPQHF TRBJ1-5 TRBV11-2 NA
TGTGCCAGCAGCTCAGGACTCCTGAACACCGGGGAGCTGTTTTTT CASSSGLLNTGELFF TRBJ2-2 TRBV11-3 NA
TGTGCCAGCAGCTTAGGGGACAGGGGAAGGTATGGCTACACCTTC CASSLGDRGRYGYTF TRBJ1-2 TRBV7-2 TRBD1
TGTGCCAGCAGCGTTGGGACTAGCGGGTACGAGCAGTACTTC CASSVGTSGYEQYF TRBJ2-7 TRBV9 TRBD2
TGTGCCACCAGCAGAGAAGGGGGCGGGAGAGAGACCCAGTACTTC CATSREGGGRETQYF TRBJ2-5 TRBV15 NA
TGTGCCAGCAGCCCGGGACACCGGAGAGGCTATGGCTACACCTTC CASSPGHRRGYGYTF TRBJ1-2 TRBV14 NA
TGTGCCAGCAGTTACTCCGGGACAGGGAACTATGGCTACACCTTC CASSYSGTGNYGYTF TRBJ1-2 TRBV6-2/TRBV6-3 TRBD1
TGTGCCAGCAGTTCAACAGGGGTTTTCCAGCCCCAGCATTTT CASSSTGVFQPQHF TRBJ1-5 TRBV27 TRBD1
TGTGCCAGCAGTTTATGGCTAATGGACAGGGGGTACGAGCAGTACTTC CASSLWLMDRGYEQYF TRBJ2-7 TRBV28 TRBD1
TGTGCCAGCTCACCACTTGGGCCGGGGGGCGCTGAAGCTTTCTTT CASSPLGPGGAEAFF TRBJ1-1 TRBV18 NA
TGTGCCAGCAGTGCGTCTAGCGGGGTGCTGTTTTTT CASSASSGVLFF TRBJ2-2 TRBV6-4 TRBD2
TGTGCCAGCACCAGGGCAGATACGCAGTATTTT CASTRADTQYF TRBJ2-3 TRBV6-5 NA
TGTGCCAGCAGCCGAGACAGGAATTACGAGCAGTACTTC CASSRDRNYEQYF TRBJ2-7 TRBV11-2 NA
TGTGCCAGCAGCTTCCCGACAGGGAGTTTTAACTATGGCTACACCTTC CASSFPTGSFNYGYTF TRBJ1-2 TRBV7-2 TRBD1
TGTGCCAGTAGCTCTATAGCGGGAGCGAACACCGGGGAGCTGTTTTTT CASSSIAGANTGELFF TRBJ2-2 TRBV19 TRBD2
TGCGCCAGCAGTGAGTGTATGGGGGGCCCTGGGTTCCCCGAGCAGTACTTC CASSECMGGPGFPEQYF TRBJ2-7 TRBV10-1 NA
TGTGCCAGCAGCGAGAGTACCAACGGGCGGGATACGCAGTATTTT CASSESTNGRDTQYF TRBJ2-3 TRBV11-3 NA
TGTGCCAGCAGCCAAGAGGTTCAGGGAAATGGCTACACCTTC CASSQEVQGNGYTF TRBJ1-2 TRBV3-1/TRBV3-2 NA
TGCGCCAGCAGCCAAGAGTCTAGCGGGTGGATGGATACGCAGTATTTT CASSQESSGWMDTQYF TRBJ2-3 TRBV4-3 TRBD2
TGTGCCAGCAGCGCCGGAAACCGGGACAGGGGTCGCTTC CASSAGNRDRGRF TRBJ1-2 TRBV9 TRBD1
TGTGCCAGCAGCTTAGGGACAGGGCTCTCTGGAAACACCATATATTTT CASSLGTGLSGNTIYF TRBJ1-3 TRBV7-6 TRBD1
TGTGCCAGCTTCAGAGAGGTAGCCCTGAACACTGAAGCTTTCTTT CASFREVALNTEAFF TRBJ1-1 TRBV7-9 NA
TGTGCCAGCAGCTTGTTGAGGCAGGGAATACAGCCCCAAGAGACCCAGTACTTC CASSLLRQGIQPQETQYF TRBJ2-5 TRBV5-8 NA